This TCR beta chain was identified during a study of shared T cell receptors in the human thymus. Assay: immunoSEQ multiplex PCR; the TCRdb copy retains only in-frame clones and omits some. The sample carries some 700,000 clones, approximately 85% recorded once. This CDR3 has 18 amino acids. CDR1 is MGHRA and CDR2 is YSYEKL in the germline V gene. V lost 2 bases, J lost 5 bases, and 15 bases stayed unmatched. This clone was seen once. This sample was also put to use in a study of human thymus T cells. This second study says: Thymic samples were excised during corrective heart operations.

The chain has TRBV4-1 and TRBJ1-5, with 7 bases aligning to TRBD1. The specimen sequenced was thymocytes. This sequence was found in a girl less than two years old with a congenital heart defect. In nucleotides, the CDR3 is TGCGCCAGCAGCCAAACCCACGCAGGGCAGGGGGAGGATCAGCCCCAGCATTTT. It yields the protein CASSQTHAGQGEDQPQHF.